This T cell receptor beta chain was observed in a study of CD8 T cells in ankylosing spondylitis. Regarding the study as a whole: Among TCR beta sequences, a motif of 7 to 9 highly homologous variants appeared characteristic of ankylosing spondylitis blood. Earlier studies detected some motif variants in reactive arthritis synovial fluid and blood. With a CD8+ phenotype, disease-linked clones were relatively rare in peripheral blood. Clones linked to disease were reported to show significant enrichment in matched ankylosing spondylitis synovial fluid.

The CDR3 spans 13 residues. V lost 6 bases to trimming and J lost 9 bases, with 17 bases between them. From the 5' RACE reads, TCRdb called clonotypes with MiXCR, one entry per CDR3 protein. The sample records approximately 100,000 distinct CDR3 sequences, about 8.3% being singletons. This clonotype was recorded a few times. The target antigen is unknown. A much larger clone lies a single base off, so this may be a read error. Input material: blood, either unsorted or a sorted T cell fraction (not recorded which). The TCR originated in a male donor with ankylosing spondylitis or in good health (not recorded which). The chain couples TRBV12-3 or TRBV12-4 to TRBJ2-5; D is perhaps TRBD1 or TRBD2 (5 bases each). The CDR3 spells CASRGPSARAQYF. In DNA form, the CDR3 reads TGTGCCAGCAGGGGACCCTCCGCCAGGGCCCAGTACTTC.